This T cell receptor (beta chain) was documented in a study of blood T cells in healthy people across ages. Germline loops: CDR1 MGHRA, CDR2 YSYEKL. V was trimmed by 0 bases and J by 2 bases, leaving 17 bases between them. This CDR3 spans 17 amino acids. Then a second PCR, running roughly 7 to 11 cycles, was carried out with a sample-barcoded 5' primer and a J-beta primer mix. TCRdb called the 5' RACE reads again in MiXCR, with one record for every CDR3 protein. This sample has 1.5 million to 2 million distinct CDR3 sequences, with 39% found just once. The clonotype was recovered from a human donor in good health. The rearrangement joins TRBV4-1 to TRBJ2-7; D remains unclear. The sequencing sample was made of blood. The CDR3 region has the DNA TGCGCCAGCAGCCAAGATGTGGGCGTACATCAGACCTACGAGCAGTACTTC. Translated, it gives CASSQDVGVHQTYEQYF.